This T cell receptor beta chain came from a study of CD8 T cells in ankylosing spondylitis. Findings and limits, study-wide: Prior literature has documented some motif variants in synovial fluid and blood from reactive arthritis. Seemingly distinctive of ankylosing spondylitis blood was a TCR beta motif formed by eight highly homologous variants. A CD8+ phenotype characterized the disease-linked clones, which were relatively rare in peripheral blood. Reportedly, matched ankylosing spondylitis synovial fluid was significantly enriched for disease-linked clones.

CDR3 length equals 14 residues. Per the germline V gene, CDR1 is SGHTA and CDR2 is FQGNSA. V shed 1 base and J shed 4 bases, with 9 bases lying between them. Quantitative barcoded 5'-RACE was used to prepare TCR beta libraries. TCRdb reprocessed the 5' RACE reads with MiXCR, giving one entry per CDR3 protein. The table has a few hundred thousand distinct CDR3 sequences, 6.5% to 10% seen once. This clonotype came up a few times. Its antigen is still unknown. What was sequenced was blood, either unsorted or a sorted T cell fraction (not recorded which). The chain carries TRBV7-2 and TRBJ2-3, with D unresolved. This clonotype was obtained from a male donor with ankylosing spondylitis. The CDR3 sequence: CASSLGRASDTQYF. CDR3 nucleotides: TGTGCCAGCAGCTTAGGCCGGGCCTCAGATACGCAGTATTTT.